The 25 T cell receptor beta chains below all came from one sample that was sequenced in a study of cytomegalovirus exposure and HLA in healthy donors. It was with 60 Vbeta and 13 Jbeta primers that the PCR ran. The data were produced by immunoSEQ multiplex PCR, yet TCRdb's version contains in-frame clones alone and is incomplete. This table holds around 150,000 clones, over 75% found once. The specimen was PBMCs. The receptors come from a man aged 50 or older in good health and CMV-seronegative.

This clone occurred a few times. This sequence joins TRBV25-1 and TRBJ1-4, with D perhaps TRBD1 (5 bases). V was cut by 7 bases and J by 6 bases, with 21 bases left in between. Germline CDR1 and CDR2: MGHDK and SYGVNS. The CDR3 loop spans 16 amino acids. CDR3: CASKVNASSGDEKLFF. CDR3 sequence (DNA): TGTGCCAGCAAAGTGAACGCCTCGTCGGGGGATGAAAAACTGTTTTTT.

J is TRBJ1-2 and V is TRBV19, with D tentatively TRBD1 (5 bases). This CDR3 region has 16 residues. V dropped 1 base and J dropped 2 bases, with 14 bases sitting between them. Per germline, CDR1 LNHDA and CDR2 SQIVND (reference sequence). CDR3 sequence reads: CASSIGRADRNYGYTF. CDR3 bases: TGTGCCAGTAGTATAGGTCGGGCCGACAGAAACTATGGCTACACCTTC.

The V and J genes are TRBV18 and TRBJ2-3; D perhaps matches TRBD2 (5 bases). Between the trimmed V and J ends, which lost 3 bases and 4 bases, there was a span of 11 bases. The CDR3 length is 14 residues. Looked up from germline, CDR1 is KGHSH and CDR2 is LQKENI. The CDR3 sequence is CASSPPGYADTQYF. The CDR3 DNA follows: TGTGCCAGCTCACCTCCGGGGTATGCAGATACGCAGTATTTT.

The chain employs TRBV19 and TRBJ2-3; tentatively, D is TRBD1 (6 bases). The germline V gene has CDR1 LNHDA and CDR2 SQIVND (reference sequence). V lost 9 bases and J lost 4, with 14 bases in between. This CDR3 comprises 13 residues. This CDR3 reads CASGDRSPDTQYF. As DNA, the CDR3 is TGTGCCAGCGGAGACAGGTCACCAGATACGCAGTATTTT.

This chain links TRBV11-3 with TRBJ1-2; D call uncertain. Germline assignment: CDR1 SGHNT and CDR2 YENEEA. The CDR3 has 14 amino acids. Deletions cut 1 base from V and 8 bases from J, with 14 bases between. The CDR3 DNA reads TGTGCCAGCAGCTTAGCTCTCGGGGTCGGCGGCTACACCTTC. Protein product: CASSLALGVGGYTF.

This clone is a singleton in its sample. The V gene is TRBV11-2, the J gene TRBJ2-6; a possible D gene is TRBD2 (6 bases). V gave up 4 bases and J gave up 0 bases, with 13 bases separating them. CDR1 and CDR2 (germline): SGHAT, FQNNGV. The CDR3 runs to 17 residues. This CDR3 reads CASSSPEGVSGANVLTF. DNA for the CDR3: TGTGCCAGCAGCTCACCGGAGGGAGTCTCTGGGGCCAACGTCCTGACTTTC.

This chain connects TRBV6-1 to TRBJ1-5, with TRBD1 matching over 10 bases. This CDR3 region has 15 residues. Trimming took 6 bases from V and 6 from J; bases not matched to a gene: 8. The V gene's germline CDR1 is MNHNS and CDR2 SASEGT. The CDR3 DNA is TGTGCCAGCAGGCCGACAGGGGGCGGGGGTCAGCCCCAGCATTTT. This encodes CASRPTGGGGQPQHF.

The count of this clone is one. DNA for the CDR3: TGTGCCTGTGGACAGGGAGATAGGGAGCAGTACTTC. Its protein is CACGQGDREQYF. The chain carries TRBV30 and TRBJ2-7; 8 nucleotides agree with TRBD1. The V and J ends lost 6 bases and 7 bases, in that order; junction bases with no gene match: 8. CDR3 length: 12 amino acids. Germline-derived CDR1 and CDR2 are GTSNPN and SVGIG (reference sequence). Drawing the rest from reference TRBV30 and TRBJ2-7, the complete variable domain is SQTIHQWPATLVQPVGSPLSLECTVEGTSNPNLYWYRQAAGRGLQLLFYSVGIGQISSEVPQNLSASRPQDRQFILSSKKLLLSDSGFYLCACGQGDREQYFGPGTRLTVT.

This rearrangement joins TRBV27 to TRBJ2-7, with 9 bases aligning to TRBD2. V shed 6 bases, J shed 3 bases, and the junction held 9 bases outside the gene matches. Per germline, CDR1 MNHEY and CDR2 SMNVEV (reference sequence). The CDR3 has 15 amino acids. The CDR3 spells CASRPLAGEDYEQYF. DNA for the CDR3: TGTGCCAGCAGGCCCTTAGCGGGGGAAGACTACGAGCAGTACTTC.

V and J are TRBV28 and TRBJ1-2; D is perhaps TRBD1 (6 bases). Trimming pared 6 bases from V and 4 bases from J, leaving 15 bases between. Germline values: CDR1 MDHEN, CDR2 SYDVKM. The CDR3 is made up of 14 amino acids. CDR3 sequence (DNA): TGTGCCAGCAGAGATGGGAGGGGGACCTATGGCTACACCTTC. Residues: CASRDGRGTYGYTF.

This sequence joins TRBV9 and TRBJ1-1; no clear D. Germline CDR1 is SGDLS and CDR2 is YYNGEE. The CDR3 covers 14 residues. V lost 1 base to trimming and J lost 4 bases, with 11 bases between them. The CDR3 region is CASSVRTEGTEAFF. In DNA form, the CDR3 reads TGTGCCAGCAGCGTACGCACCGAGGGCACTGAAGCTTTCTTT.

This rearrangement joins TRBV7-2 to TRBJ2-7; 10 bases map to TRBD2. This CDR3 has 15 residues. CDR1 is SGHTA and CDR2 is FQGNSA in the germline V gene. V shed 1 base and J 3 bases; nucleotides not matched to a gene: 3. The CDR3 sequence: CASSLERGGHYEQYF. The CDR3 DNA sequence: TGTGCCAGCAGCTTAGAGCGGGGGGGCCACTACGAGCAGTACTTC.

The gene calls are TRBV7-2 and TRBJ2-2, with D unresolved. Trimming pared 1 base from V and 0 bases from J, leaving 15 bases between. The CDR3 extends over 18 amino acids. CDR1 is SGHTA and CDR2 is FQGNSA in the germline V gene. This chain's CDR3 is CASSLEILRDANTGELFF. CDR3 DNA: TGTGCCAGCAGCTTAGAGATACTGCGCGATGCGAACACCGGGGAGCTGTTTTTT.

The chain is built from TRBV5-4 and TRBJ2-2; TRBD1 matches at 10 bases. CDR1 and CDR2 (germline): SGHNT, YYREEE (reference sequence). With 4 bases clipped from V and 3 bases from J, the junction kept 6 bases outside the gene matches. This CDR3 is 16 amino acids long. The CDR3 DNA reads as TGTGCCAGCAGCCTAGGACAGGGGGGGGACACCGGGGAGCTGTTTTTT. Amino acid sequence: CASSLGQGGDTGELFF.

The gene calls are TRBV27 and TRBJ1-1; D uncertain. The V and J ends lost 5 bases and 1 base respectively, with 8 bases between them. In germline, CDR1 is MNHEY, CDR2 SMNVEV (reference sequence). The CDR3 is 13 residues long. CDR3 bases: TGTGCCAGCAGTGTCGCTAAGAACACTGAAGCTTTCTTT. Translation gives CASSVAKNTEAFF.

The chain couples TRBV25-1 to TRBJ1-4; D may be TRBD1 (5 bases). The V gene lost 2 bases and the J gene lost 3 bases, with 13 bases spanning the gap. The CDR3 consists of 16 residues. CDR1 is MGHDK and CDR2 is SYGVNS in the germline V gene. CDR3 loop: CASSEGSGVANEKLFF. Here the CDR3 DNA reads TGTGCCAGCAGTGAAGGCTCGGGGGTGGCTAATGAAAAACTGTTTTTT.

This rearrangement joins TRBV30 to TRBJ1-2; 7 positions match TRBD1. From germline, CDR1 is GTSNPN and CDR2 SVGIG (reference sequence). There are 15 residues in the CDR3. V lost 5 bases to trimming and J lost 2 bases; unmatched junction nucleotides: 11. The CDR3 sequence is CAWDREGMLNYGYTF. DNA for the CDR3: TGTGCCTGGGACAGGGAAGGGATGCTAAACTATGGCTACACCTTC.

This chain connects TRBV28 to TRBJ2-7; the D gene is possibly TRBD1 (5 bases). This CDR3 comprises 12 residues. CDR1 and CDR2 (germline): MDHEN, SYDVKM. V was shortened by 1 base and J by 11 bases, with 12 bases between the two germline ends. The CDR3, as DNA: TGTGCCAGCAGTTTATCCCAGGGTTTTGAGTACTTC. Protein: CASSLSQGFEYF. Full variable domain (remainder filled in from reference TRBV28 and TRBJ2-7): DVKVTQSSRYLVKRTGEKVFLECVQDMDHENMFWYRQDPGLGLRLIYFSYDVKMKEKGDIPEGYSVSREKKERFSLILESASTNQTSMYLCASSLSQGFEYFGPGTRLTVT.

The gene calls are TRBV29-1 and TRBJ2-6; 7 nucleotides line up with TRBD1. Trimming took 5 bases from V and 2 from J; bases not matched to a gene: 3. In germline, CDR1 is SQVTM, CDR2 ANQGSEA. The CDR3 sequence is 14 residues long. The CDR3 spells CSVHTGAGANVLTF. Written as DNA, the CDR3 is TGCAGCGTTCATACAGGGGCTGGGGCCAACGTCCTGACTTTC.

This sequence joins TRBV5-4 and TRBJ1-4, with 12 bases fitting TRBD1. J was trimmed by 7 bases and V by 2 bases; bases with no gene match: 15. The CDR3 totals 19 residues. CDR1 and CDR2 from the germline V gene are SGHNT and YYREEE (reference sequence). Written as DNA, the CDR3 is TGTGCCAGCAGCTTACGGTGGGGGACAGGGGGCGATTCCGGTGAAAAACTGTTTTTT. Its protein product is CASSLRWGTGGDSGEKLFF.

The rearrangement links TRBV11-2 to TRBJ1-3; D not resolved. Germline CDR1 SGHAT, CDR2 FQNNGV. There are 17 residues in the CDR3. V was cut by 4 bases and J by 0 bases, with 16 bases left in between. CDR3 sequence (DNA): TGTGCCAGCAGCTGGCTTCGGGGTAGTAGCTCTGGAAACACCATATATTTT. It encodes CASSWLRGSSSGNTIYF. Supplemented by reference TRBV11-2 and TRBJ1-3, the full variable domain reads EAGVAQSPRYKIIEKRQSVAFWCNPISGHATLYWYQQILGQGPKLLIQFQNNGVVDDSQLPKDRFSAERLKGVDSTLKIQPAKLEDSAVYLCASSWLRGSSSGNTIYFGEGSWLTVV.

V is TRBV2 and J is TRBJ2-7; TRBD2 agrees at 8 bases. The CDR3 is made up of 13 amino acids. J lost 0 bases, V lost 6 bases, and 1 base had no gene match. Germline assignment: CDR1 SNHLY and CDR2 FYNNEI. The CDR3 coding sequence is TGTGCCAGCAGAAGCGGGAGCTCCTACGAGCAGTACTTC. It codes for CASRSGSSYEQYF.

V is TRBV28 and J is TRBJ1-2; 8 bases agree with TRBD1. From germline, CDR1 is MDHEN and CDR2 SYDVKM. With V trimmed by 5 bases and J by 5 bases, 1 base remained unmatched. This CDR3 has 12 residues. CDR3 nucleotide sequence: TGTGCCAGCAGTCGGACAGGGTATGGCTACACCTTC. Amino acids: CASSRTGYGYTF.

This chain joins TRBV19 and TRBJ1-3, with TRBD1 identical over 8 bases. V shed 10 bases, J shed 0 bases, and the junction held 8 bases outside the gene matches. The CDR3 has 15 amino acids. The germline CDR1 and CDR2 sequences are LNHDA and SQIVND (reference sequence). The CDR3 spells CATKFTGGSGNTIYF. The CDR3 DNA sequence: TGTGCCACCAAATTCACAGGGGGCTCTGGAAACACCATATATTTT.

The V call is TRBV5-1, the J call TRBJ2-1, with 9 bases fitting TRBD2. Germline CDR1 and CDR2: SGHRS and YFSETQ. The CDR3 spans 13 residues. With V trimmed by 3 bases and J by 8 bases, 3 bases remained unmatched. CDR3 coding DNA: TGCGCCAGCAGCTCCCTAGCGGGGTATGAGCAGTTCTTC. It is translated as CASSSLAGYEQFF. The entire variable domain, with the rest obtained from reference TRBV5-1 and TRBJ2-1, is as follows: KAGVTQTPRYLIKTRGQQVTLSCSPISGHRSVSWYQQTPGQGLQFLFEYFSETQRNKGNFPGRFSGRQFSNSRSEMNVSTLELGDSALYLCASSSLAGYEQFFGPGTRLTVL.